The clone carrying this T cell receptor beta chain was seen only once. The antigen is not known. This sample is drawn from a study of T cell clonotyping in hematopoietic cell transplantation. Study-wide findings and caveats: Graft donor and pretransplant recipient Inverse Simpson Index values predicted broader posttransplant TCR diversity.

The assay was immunoSEQ multiplex PCR, and TCRdb's table has in-frame clones only and misses some. The sample lists 75,000 to 95,000 clones, approximately 95% occurring once. Time point defined: recipient sample about 28 days before transplant, after cytoreduction. The TCR was taken from a woman in her 50s with acute myeloid leukemia. Some clones in this sample may be carry-over from other donors' samples. The sequencing here drew on peripheral blood mononuclear cells, taken before stem cell transplant.

The CDR3, as DNA: TGTGCCAGCAGTTACTCAACAGCGGCCGGGGAGCTGTTTTTT. Its translation: CASSYSTAAGELFF. The gene calls are TRBV6-5 and TRBJ2-2; tentatively, D is TRBD2 (5 bases). The V end lost 0 bases, the J end lost 6 bases, and 8 bases lay between the germline ends. There are 14 residues in the CDR3. CDR1 MNHEY and CDR2 SVGAGI come from the germline V gene.